Below, one T cell receptor beta chain is given with its context. Its antigen is not identified. A much larger clonotype is one base distant, so this may be a read error. The source of the sample is a study of blood T cells in healthy people across ages. A second 7 to 11 cycle PCR used barcoded and J-beta primers. A template-switch adaptor that had 12 random nucleotides put a tag on each cDNA molecule. In TCRdb, the 5' RACE reads were re-called with MiXCR into one record per CDR3 protein. Of roughly 1,700,000 distinct CDR3 sequences listed, 28% were seen once; the top ten hold more than 6%. The CDR3 loop spans 13 amino acids. Trimming cost V 6 bases and J 6 bases, with 15 bases left between them. The V gene's germline CDR1 is MNHNS and CDR2 SASEGT. Peripheral blood from each donor was collected in a volume of 9.5 to 10 milliliters. General study findings and limits: Calculation of diversity from one million T cells yielded estimates considered to be underestimates.

V and J are TRBV6-1 and TRBJ2-7; maybe TRBD1 (7 bases). Sequencing was done on a sample of blood. The source of this sequence is a woman aged 25 to 39 in good health. Written as DNA, the CDR3 is TGTGCCAGCAGGGGCAGGGGGGAAGGCGAGCAGTACTTC. Translating it yields CASRGRGEGEQYF.